The clone carrying this T cell receptor (beta chain) was counted many times. No antigen is known for it. CDR3 length: 14 residues. J gave up 9 bases and V 4 bases, and 8 bases lay outside the gene matches. CDR1 is KGHDR, CDR2 SFDVKD, per germline. The data originate from a study of early T cells in non-severe SARS-CoV-2 infection. One entry per CDR3 protein results from TCRdb running MiXCR on the 5' RACE reads. The table shows around 34,000 distinct CDR3 sequences, with about 5% occurring only once. Regarding the study as a whole: VDJdb matching, biased toward anti-spike CD8 responses, missed private and CD4 specificities.

The sample taken for sequencing was whole blood. The sequence was obtained from an adult who was a healthcare worker with PCR-confirmed SARS-CoV-2 infection or an uninfected control (not recorded which). This chain connects TRBV24-1 to TRBJ2-1; 7 bases are shared with TRBD2. This chain's CDR3 is CATSDSTSSGEQFF. CDR3 coding DNA: TGTGCCACCAGTGACTCGACTAGCTCGGGTGAGCAGTTCTTC.